In this sample, the clone carrying this T cell receptor beta chain turned up many times. The data belong to a study of shared clonotypes between healthy human individuals. The assay was immunoSEQ multiplex PCR, and TCRdb's table has in-frame clones only and misses some. The sample lists around 1,000,000 clones; approximately 80% were seen once. The specimen sequenced was memory CD4+ T cells from PBMCs. Subset defined: CD45RA-negative fraction. The receptor was derived from a young man in good health. Some clones in this sample may be carry-over from other donors' samples.

CDR3 sequence: CASSYGRRRDTEAFF. The CDR3 DNA sequence: TGTGCCAGCAGTTACGGGCGGAGGCGGGACACTGAAGCTTTCTTT. The rearrangement joins TRBV6-6 to TRBJ1-1; D is ambiguous. Germline lookup yields CDR1 MNHNY and CDR2 SVGAGI (reference sequence). This CDR3 region has 15 residues. Trimming took off 2 bases at V and 3 bases at J, with 13 bases between the two ends.